The 28 T cell receptor beta chains below come from one sample, sequenced in a study of HIV-infected patients and healthy controls. About 500 ng RNA was reverse transcribed with alpha and beta constant-region primers. Alpha and beta chain libraries were made separately by chain-specific third strand synthesis with multiplexing indices. Via MiXCR, TCRdb re-called the 5' RACE reads, giving one row per CDR3 protein. The data show some 9,600 distinct CDR3 sequences, with around 5.9% seen just once and 25% to 35% held by the top ten. Antiretroviral therapy had run roughly three months, about 14 weeks, before follow-up blood collection. The repertoire came from unfractionated whole blood and reflected all unsorted peripheral T cells. Sequenced material: blood, taken during antiretroviral therapy. Receptor source: an adult with HIV infection. The donor label of this sample is uncertain.

The V call is TRBV6-1, the J call TRBJ1-1, with 9 bases that match TRBD1. V was clipped by 3 bases and J by 6 bases; unmatched bases: 8. CDR3 size: 15 residues. Germline CDR1 reads MNHNS; CDR2 reads SASEGT. CDR3 protein: CASSDSGTGIAEAFF. CDR3 coding DNA: TGTGCCAGCAGTGATTCCGGGACAGGGATCGCTGAAGCTTTCTTT.

The sample holds many counts of this clonotype. This chain uses TRBV6-6 with TRBJ2-3; 7 bases line up with TRBD2. V lost 2 bases, J lost 4 bases, and 9 bases stayed unmatched. This CDR3 spans 16 amino acids. Germline assignment: CDR1 MNHNY and CDR2 SVGAGI (reference sequence). The CDR3 DNA reads as TGTGCCAGCAGTTACCCGAGCGGGGCCCCCCCAGATACGCAGTATTTT. Residues: CASSYPSGAPPDTQYF.

Only a few counts were recorded for this clonotype. The V call is TRBV6-5, the J call TRBJ2-7, with TRBD1 matching over 9 bases. The CDR3 has 15 amino acids. Trimming at V came to 7 bases and at J to 7 bases, leaving 14 bases not matched to a gene. Looked up from germline, CDR1 is MNHEY and CDR2 is SVGAGI. The CDR3 is CASNPSQGALTEQYF. Here the CDR3 DNA reads TGTGCCAGCAACCCGTCACAGGGGGCCCTTACGGAGCAGTACTTC.

This clonotype is medium-sized by share. V and J are TRBV20-1 and TRBJ1-2, with a possible D match to TRBD1 (5 bases). The CDR3 has 15 amino acids. Between the trimmed V and J ends, which lost 2 bases and 2 bases, there was a span of 15 bases. Germline V gene sequence: CDR1 DFQATT, CDR2 SNEGSKA (reference sequence). CDR3 region: CSARLTIGENYGYTF. The CDR3 region has the DNA TGCAGTGCTAGATTAACAATAGGGGAAAACTATGGCTACACCTTC.

This rearrangement joins TRBV20-1 to TRBJ1-1; TRBD1 aligns across 7 bases. CDR3 length: 15 amino acids. The germline V gene encodes CDR1 DFQATT and CDR2 SNEGSKA (reference sequence). The chain's CDR3 is CSVRFVGQTQSEAFF. The CDR3 nucleotides read TGCAGCGTTAGGTTTGTGGGACAGACGCAGTCCGAAGCTTTCTTT.

In its sample, this clonotype was seen a few times. V usage is TRBV7-9 and J usage is TRBJ2-5, with D unclear. V dropped 4 bases and J dropped 4 bases, with 16 bases sitting between them. From germline, CDR1 is SEHNR and CDR2 FQNEAQ (reference sequence). The CDR3 totals 15 residues. Here the CDR3 reads CASSSTGGTAETQYF. The CDR3 bases are TGTGCCAGCAGCTCGACGGGTGGTACGGCAGAGACCCAGTACTTC.

This clonotype was detected many times. The rearrangement joins TRBV29-1 to TRBJ2-2; D not resolved. Trimming shortened V by 6 bases and J by 7 bases, and 12 bases separated the two germline ends. CDR1 and CDR2 from the germline V gene are SQVTM and ANQGSEA. The CDR3 contains 12 residues. CDR3 sequence reads: CSVRLSGGELFF. CDR3 bases: TGCAGCGTCCGGCTTTCCGGCGGGGAGCTGTTTTTT.

This clonotype was counted ten times or more. The gene calls are TRBV6-5 and TRBJ2-7, with 7 nucleotides matching TRBD1. Germline trimming cut 0 bases from V and 1 base from J; bases unmatched to any gene: 6. The germline V gene has CDR1 MNHEY and CDR2 SVGAGI. CDR3 length: 16 amino acids. Written as DNA, the CDR3 is TGTGCCAGCAGTTACTCTCCCGGGACAGCATCCTACGAGCAGTACTTC. Translated, it gives CASSYSPGTASYEQYF.

In this sample, this clonotype turned up many times. The V and J genes are TRBV20-1 and TRBJ2-3, with D tentatively TRBD2 (6 bases). With 6 bases removed from V and 1 base from J, the gap between germline ends came to 14 bases. Germline V gives CDR1 DFQATT, CDR2 SNEGSKA (reference sequence). This CDR3 comprises 14 residues. The CDR3 is CSALSGAGTDTQYF. The CDR3 nucleotides are TGCAGTGCCCTTAGCGGAGCCGGCACAGATACGCAGTATTTT.

This clonotype has a count of ten or more. V and J are TRBV7-9 and TRBJ1-1; D gene unclear. Germline-derived CDR1 and CDR2 are SEHNR and FQNEAQ (reference sequence). V lost 6 bases and J 0 bases, leaving 14 bases between the germline ends. The CDR3 is 15 amino acids. In DNA, the CDR3 is TGTGCCAGCAGTGTAGAGGAATACATGAACACTGAAGCTTTCTTT. Amino acids: CASSVEEYMNTEAFF.

This clonotype was detected many times. The chain links TRBV4-3 to TRBJ1-4; D might be TRBD1 (6 bases). The V end lost 2 bases, the J end lost 8 bases, and 9 bases lay between the germline ends. Germline loops: CDR1 LGHNA, CDR2 YSLEER. The CDR3 is made up of 13 amino acids. The CDR3 DNA reads as TGCGCCAGCAGCCAAAACAGGGCGGAAAAACTGTTTTTT. It is translated as CASSQNRAEKLFF.

By share of the sample, this clonotype is medium-sized. The gene calls are TRBV10-3 and TRBJ2-3; 7 bases are shared with TRBD1. Trimming cost V 0 bases and J 3 bases; bases outside gene matches: 0. Germline V gene sequence: CDR1 ENHRY, CDR2 SYGVKD. The CDR3 loop spans 14 amino acids. The CDR3 sequence is CAISESTGTDTQYF. In DNA form, the CDR3 reads TGTGCCATCAGTGAGTCGACAGGGACAGATACGCAGTATTTT.

This clonotype is labeled medium-sized. This chain joins TRBV20-1 and TRBJ2-7; 13 bases agree with TRBD2. Germline CDR1 DFQATT, CDR2 SNEGSKA (reference sequence). V shed 3 bases, J shed 2 bases, and the junction held 4 bases outside the gene matches. The length of the CDR3 is 15 residues. CDR3 in amino acids: CSARAGTSGTYEQYF. In nucleotides, the CDR3 is TGCAGTGCTAGGGCCGGGACTAGCGGGACCTACGAGCAGTACTTC.

This clonotype was seen repeatedly, ten times or more. This chain uses TRBV12-3 or TRBV12-4 with TRBJ2-1; 10 bases agree with TRBD1. V was pared by 5 bases and J by 10 bases, with 8 bases of the junction left unmatched. The CDR3 runs to 14 residues. The CDR3 sequence is CASSPGTGAPEQFF. CDR3 sequence (DNA): TGTGCCAGCAGTCCCGGGACAGGGGCGCCGGAGCAGTTCTTC.

The sample holds many counts of this clonotype. The chain employs TRBV14 and TRBJ1-2; perhaps TRBD1 as D (5 bases). CDR1 and CDR2 (germline): SGHDN, FVKESK. The CDR3 has 15 amino acids. V lost 2 bases to trimming and J lost 4 bases, with 14 bases between them. The CDR3 nucleotides are TGTGCCAGCAGCCAATTTCTGGGGACGATCTATGGCTACACCTTC. The encoded protein is CASSQFLGTIYGYTF.

Many counts were recorded for this clonotype. The chain employs TRBV29-1 and TRBJ1-1; D is uncertain. This CDR3 spans 12 amino acids. CDR1 SQVTM and CDR2 ANQGSEA come from the germline V gene. V lost 5 bases, J lost 1 base, and 8 bases lay in between. CDR3 DNA: TGCAGCGTTTCCGCCTGGAACACTGAAGCTTTCTTT. As protein: CSVSAWNTEAFF.

This clonotype ranks as medium-sized. The V and J genes are TRBV6-2 or TRBV6-3 and TRBJ1-2; TRBD1 might be the D (6 bases). There are 15 residues in the CDR3. Germline V gene data show CDR1 as MNHEY and CDR2 as SVGEGT. Trimming cost V 4 bases and J 1 base, with 13 bases left between them. CDR3 sequence (DNA): TGTGCCAGCAGTTCTGGCTGGACAGTTAACTATGGCTACACCTTC. This sequence encodes CASSSGWTVNYGYTF.

By frequency in the sample, this clonotype is medium-sized. This chain connects TRBV10-1 to TRBJ1-3; possible D gene TRBD1, 5 bases. The CDR3 has 15 amino acids. The V end was cut by 6 bases, the J end by 0 bases, with 12 bases between. Looked up from germline, CDR1 is WNHNN and CDR2 is SYGVQD (reference sequence). CDR3: CASSLGLNSGNTIYF. The DNA for the CDR3 is TGCGCCAGCAGCCTGGGACTAAACTCTGGAAACACCATATATTTT.

This clonotype was observed at least ten times. The J gene is TRBJ2-7, the V gene TRBV20-1; TRBD1 matches at 10 bases. J was trimmed by 3 bases and V by 0 bases; bases with no gene match: 5. This CDR3 is 15 amino acids long. Germline V CDR1 and CDR2: DFQATT, SNEGSKA (reference sequence). The CDR3 coding sequence is TGCAGTGCTAGAGATTTGGGGACAGGGGACTACGAGCAGTACTTC. Translating it yields CSARDLGTGDYEQYF.

This chain uses TRBV6-1 with TRBJ1-6; D is possibly TRBD1 (5 bases). The CDR3 totals 14 residues. V was pared by 6 bases and J by 7 bases, with 13 bases between. In germline, CDR1 is MNHNS, CDR2 SASEGT. The CDR3 region is CASSRPGTNSPLHF. The DNA for the CDR3 is TGTGCCAGCAGCCGACCGGGGACGAATTCACCCCTCCACTTT.

This clonotype has more than one count but fewer than ten. V gene TRBV3-1 combines with J gene TRBJ1-5; D gene unclear. With 1 base removed from V and 4 bases from J, the gap between germline ends came to 8 bases. There are 14 residues in the CDR3. Germline CDR1 LGHDT, CDR2 YNNKEL (reference sequence). CDR3 DNA: TGTGCCAGCAGCCAAGGAGTTACTAATCAGCCCCAGCATTTT. Amino acid sequence: CASSQGVTNQPQHF.

This clonotype is termed large. The V gene is TRBV7-6, the J gene TRBJ1-1, with D uncertain. The V gene lost 1 base and the J gene lost 0 bases, with 9 bases spanning the gap. Germline CDR1 is SGHVS and CDR2 is FNYEAQ. The CDR3 runs to 15 residues. CDR3 sequence: CASSLEVEMNTEAFF. The CDR3 DNA reads as TGTGCCAGCAGCTTAGAGGTGGAAATGAACACTGAAGCTTTCTTT.

The V and J genes are TRBV29-1 and TRBJ2-2; 11 bases match TRBD2. From germline, CDR1 is SQVTM and CDR2 ANQGSEA. The CDR3 covers 13 residues. For the CDR3, the DNA is TGCAGTGGACTAGCGGGGAACACCGGGGAGCTGTTTTTT. Protein product: CSGLAGNTGELFF.

Ten or more counts support this clonotype. CDR3 nucleotide sequence: TGTGCCAGCAGCAGGGGACAGGGGGCTACAGATACGCAGTATTTT. Translation: CASSRGQGATDTQYF. The chain has TRBV2 and TRBJ2-3; 12 bases agree with TRBD1. CDR1 is SNHLY, CDR2 FYNNEI, per germline. V gave up 6 bases and J gave up 3 bases; unmatched junction bases: 4. The CDR3 is 15 residues long. The whole variable domain, filled in from reference TRBV2 and TRBJ2-3, reads EPEVTQTPSHQVTQMGQEVILRCVPISNHLYFYWYRQILGQKVEFLVSFYNNEISEKSEIFDDQFSVERPDGSNFTLKIRSTKLEDSAMYFCASSRGQGATDTQYFGPGTRLTVL.

This clonotype is categorized as medium-sized. V is TRBV4-2 and J is TRBJ2-1; 12 positions match TRBD2. In germline, CDR1 is LGHNA, CDR2 YNFKEQ. Trimming at V came to 5 bases and at J to 6 bases, leaving 5 bases not matched to a gene. This CDR3 comprises 15 residues. The CDR3 DNA is TGTGCCAGCAGCAGTCTAGCGGGGGGGCTCAATGAGCAGTTCTTC. Translating it yields CASSSLAGGLNEQFF.

In its sample, this clonotype was seen many times. The chain has TRBV15 and TRBJ1-2, with D perhaps matching TRBD1 (6 bases). Per the germline V gene, CDR1 is LNHNV and CDR2 is YYDKDF (reference sequence). The ends were cut back, 1 base at V and 6 bases at J, with 12 bases in the middle. The CDR3 spans 14 residues. The CDR3 DNA reads TGTGCCACCAGCAGAGGACAGGCGGATGATGGCTACACCTTC. It translates to CATSRGQADDGYTF.

This clonotype was seen many times. The V call is TRBV19, the J call TRBJ1-5; unclear D gene. The CDR3 contains 20 residues. Per germline, CDR1 LNHDA and CDR2 SQIVND (reference sequence). Trimming left V 5 bases short and J 1 base short, with 27 bases between. The CDR3, as DNA: TGTGCCAGTAGTCACCCTAGAAGTGGGGTAAGAGGTGTGAGCAATCAGCCCCAGCATTTT. This codes for CASSHPRSGVRGVSNQPQHF.

This clonotype was picked up many times. The chain carries TRBV11-1 and TRBJ2-3; D not certain. The length of the CDR3 is 14 residues. Germline CDR1 SGHAT, CDR2 FQDESV (reference sequence). V was pared by 3 bases and J by 0 bases, with 7 bases between. The CDR3 DNA follows: TGTGCCAGCAGCTTTGGCCATAGCACAGATACGCAGTATTTT. Its protein is CASSFGHSTDTQYF.